This T cell receptor beta chain was retrieved from a study of read filtering for tumor transcriptome and immune sequencing. Study as a whole: Fewer than 10 patients were R-ISS I, approximately 15 were R-ISS II, roughly 7 were R-ISS III.

In this sample, this clonotype turned up many times. The library was built from 400 ng RNA with molecular barcoded adaptors for alpha/delta and beta/gamma chains. MiXCR, applied by TCRdb to the reads, yields one record per CDR3 protein. Of 100,000 to 150,000 distinct CDR3 sequences listed, 13% are singletons. The receptor was derived from a donor aged 40 or older with multiple myeloma. The sample comprised a population of CD138-negative cells sorted from bone marrow.

The CDR3 loop is CASSVAASGIYNEQFF. The CDR3 DNA sequence: TGTGCCAGCAGCGTAGCCGCTAGCGGGATTTACAATGAGCAGTTCTTC. The gene calls are TRBV9 and TRBJ2-1; 9 nucleotides line up with TRBD2. Germline lookup yields CDR1 SGDLS and CDR2 YYNGEE. This CDR3 comprises 16 residues. The junction had 5 bases not matched to a gene; V was cut back by 0 bases and J by 4 bases.